This T cell receptor (beta chain) stems from a study of T-cell memory formation after mild COVID-19. The wider study: Largely, TCR clusters stayed within a single donor.

This CDR3 spans 14 amino acids. Germline assignment: CDR1 PRHDT and CDR2 FYEKMQ (reference sequence). With 5 bases removed from V and 4 bases from J, the gap between germline ends came to 12 bases. TCRdb reprocessed the 5' RACE reads via MiXCR and lists one record per CDR3 protein. The sample carries more than 350,000 distinct CDR3 sequences, roughly 15% recorded once. This chain links TRBV13 with TRBJ2-1; maybe TRBD1 (5 bases). This sequence was found in a man younger than 35 who had mild COVID-19 (a few samples of this study predate the infection). Cell type and time point are not known. Sequencing used PBMCs or a T cell subset sorted from them (not recorded which). Here the CDR3 reads CASSPSPGYNEQFF. As DNA, the CDR3 is TGTGCCAGCAGCCCCTCGCCAGGGTACAATGAGCAGTTCTTC.